This T cell receptor beta chain stems from a study of blood T cells in healthy people across ages. Only a few counts were recorded for this clonotype. The CDR3 runs 14 residues. Germline V gene lookup returns CDR1 SGHVS and CDR2 FNYEAQ. V shed 11 bases and J shed 4 bases, with 17 bases lying between them. Through a sample-barcoded 5' primer and a J-beta primer mix, a second PCR was run for about 6 to 12 cycles. Each cDNA molecule carried a tag from a template-switch adaptor that contained 12 random nucleotides. Using its own MiXCR run on the 5' RACE reads, TCRdb lists one record per CDR3 protein. The repertoire holds 1.5 million to 2 million distinct CDR3 sequences, 28% seen once, with less than 9.5% in the top ten.

The V gene is TRBV7-6, the J gene TRBJ1-4, with D unresolved. This TCR came from a woman aged 25 to 39 in good health. The source material was blood. This CDR3 reads CARLPIGSNEKLFF. In nucleotides, the CDR3 is TGTGCCCGCCTCCCGATAGGAAGTAATGAAAAACTGTTTTTT.